The 10 T cell receptor beta chains given below trace back to one sample, sequenced in a study of post-analysis software for immune sequencing data. General observations from the study: TRBV5-6, TRBV5-1 and TRBV20-1 were among four or five TRBV segments more frequent in patients than controls.

The antigens for these receptors are not known. Prepared libraries of TCR beta cDNA carried unique molecular identifiers. TCRdb redid the calling of the PCR reads with MiXCR, one entry per CDR3 protein. The top ten hold approximately 7.6% of the sample, which has 350,000 to 500,000 distinct CDR3 sequences, less than 40% seen once. The material sequenced was blood. Receptor source: a girl aged 2 to 10 with multiple sclerosis.

This clonotype came up a few times. The CDR3 nucleotides are TGCGCCAGCAGCGTCCCAGGCTCTGGGGCCAACGTCCTGACTTTC. This sequence encodes CASSVPGSGANVLTF. The rearrangement uses TRBV5-1 and TRBJ2-6; D remains unclear. From germline, CDR1 is SGHRS and CDR2 YFSETQ. The V gene lost 4 bases and the J gene lost 0 bases, with 8 bases spanning the gap. This CDR3 region has 15 residues.

This clonotype was counted only a few times. The chain uses TRBV6-1 and TRBJ2-7, with 13 bases matching TRBD2. J was trimmed by 3 bases and V by 3 bases; bases with no gene match: 5. Germline CDR1 reads MNHNS; CDR2 reads SASEGT. The CDR3 has 16 amino acids. CDR3 amino acids: CASSDPRTSGGYEQYF. The CDR3 nucleotides are TGTGCCAGCAGTGACCCCAGGACTAGCGGGGGCTACGAGCAGTACTTC.

In its sample, this clonotype was seen once. The genes are TRBV10-3 and TRBJ2-7; 10 nucleotides line up with TRBD1. The V and J ends lost 5 bases and 2 bases, in that order; junction bases with no gene match: 15. The CDR3 length is 18 residues. The germline CDR1 and CDR2 sequences are ENHRY and SYGVKD. The CDR3 nucleotides are TGTGCCATCAGTTTCCCGGACAGGGGGACCCATAAAACCTACGAGCAGTACTTC. It is translated as CAISFPDRGTHKTYEQYF.

This clonotype was counted a few times. The chain has TRBV7-9 and TRBJ1-1; a weak D match, TRBD1 (6 bases). CDR1 and CDR2 (germline): SEHNR, FQNEAQ (reference sequence). Trimming cost V 5 bases and J 5 bases, with 15 bases left between them. CDR3 size: 14 residues. The CDR3 is CASSPGGGWTEAFF. CDR3 nucleotides: TGTGCCAGCAGCCCCGGGGGCGGATGGACTGAAGCTTTCTTT.

This clonotype was seen more than once but under ten times. The V gene is TRBV7-8, the J gene TRBJ2-3; D is unresolved. Per germline, CDR1 SGHVS and CDR2 FQNEAQ. Trimming cost V 0 bases and J 4 bases, with 20 bases left between them. The CDR3 is 18 amino acids. The CDR3 nucleotides are TGTGCCAGCAGCTTAGCCCCCACTTGGGTTAGTTGGCCAGATACGCAGTATTTT. Its protein is CASSLAPTWVSWPDTQYF.

The chain couples TRBV20-1 to TRBJ1-2, with a tentative D call TRBD1 (6 bases). There are 13 residues in the CDR3. V shed 3 bases and J shed 6 bases, with 14 bases lying between them. Germline V gene lookup returns CDR1 DFQATT and CDR2 SNEGSKA (reference sequence). The CDR3 nucleotides are TGCAGTGCTAGGGGACGGGGGGCCCATGGCTACACCTTC. The encoded protein is CSARGRGAHGYTF.

The chain joins TRBV6-2 or TRBV6-3 to TRBJ2-4; the D call may be TRBD1 or TRBD2 (5 bases each). Germline values: CDR1 MNHEY, CDR2 SVGEGT. Between the trimmed V and J ends, which lost 6 bases and 6 bases, there was a span of 12 bases. There are 13 residues in the CDR3. The CDR3 here is CASRYKRGNIQYF. The CDR3, as DNA: TGTGCCAGCAGGTATAAGAGGGGAAACATTCAGTACTTC.

The chain combines TRBV20-1 with TRBJ2-5; D might be TRBD2 (5 bases). The CDR3 contains 13 residues. Trimming pared 5 bases from V and 5 bases from J, leaving 15 bases between. The germline V gene encodes CDR1 DFQATT and CDR2 SNEGSKA (reference sequence). CDR3 protein: CSAEGLLGETQYF. The CDR3, as DNA: TGCAGTGCTGAAGGACTGCTAGGGGAGACCCAGTACTTC.

The chain joins TRBV2 to TRBJ2-3, with TRBD1 matching over 7 bases. The germline gives CDR1 SNHLY, CDR2 FYNNEI. The CDR3 sequence is 14 residues long. Trimming cost V 10 bases and J 1 base; bases outside gene matches: 8. CDR3 loop: CATSYGTGTDTQYF. CDR3 DNA sequence: TGTGCCACCAGCTACGGGACAGGCACAGATACGCAGTATTTT.

The chain employs TRBV29-1 and TRBJ1-1; a possible D gene is TRBD1 (6 bases). Trimming shortened V by 6 bases and J by 1 base, and 12 bases separated the two germline ends. Germline V lookup: CDR1 SQVTM, CDR2 ANQGSEA. CDR3 size: 13 residues. CDR3 protein: CSVWGHTNTEAFF. The CDR3 bases are TGCAGCGTGTGGGGACACACGAACACTGAAGCTTTCTTT.